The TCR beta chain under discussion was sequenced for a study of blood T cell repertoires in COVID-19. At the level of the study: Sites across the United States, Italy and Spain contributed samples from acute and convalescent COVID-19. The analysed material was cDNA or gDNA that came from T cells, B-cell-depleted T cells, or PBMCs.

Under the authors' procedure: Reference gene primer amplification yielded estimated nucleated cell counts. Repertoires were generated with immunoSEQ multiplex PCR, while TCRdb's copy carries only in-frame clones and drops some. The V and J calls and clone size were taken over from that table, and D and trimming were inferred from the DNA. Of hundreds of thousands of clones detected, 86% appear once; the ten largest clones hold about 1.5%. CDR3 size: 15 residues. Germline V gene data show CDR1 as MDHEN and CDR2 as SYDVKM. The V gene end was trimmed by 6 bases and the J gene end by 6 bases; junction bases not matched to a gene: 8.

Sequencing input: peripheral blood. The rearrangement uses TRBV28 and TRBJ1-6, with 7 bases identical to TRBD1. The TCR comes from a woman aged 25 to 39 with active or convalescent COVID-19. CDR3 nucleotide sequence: TGTGCCAGCAGCATCGGTGGGGACAGTAATTCACCCCTCCACTTT. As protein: CASSIGGDSNSPLHF. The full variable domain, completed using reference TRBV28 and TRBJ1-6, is DVKVTQSSRYLVKRTGEKVFLECVQDMDHENMFWYRQDPGLGLRLIYFSYDVKMKEKGDIPEGYSVSREKKERFSLILESASTNQTSMYLCASSIGGDSNSPLHFGNGTRLTVT.